A selection of T cell receptor beta chains follows, all from one sample in a study of cytomegalovirus exposure and HLA in healthy donors. The protocol was immunoSEQ multiplex PCR, while the TCRdb copy is restricted to in-frame clones and leaves out a portion. This sample carries about 220,000 clones, 75% to 90% of them seen once, and the ten largest clones take about 14%. The sequenced material came from PBMCs. Receptor source: a woman in her 30s in good health and CMV-seropositive. Each CDR3 is given with its conserved first and last residue. D genes are given only for firm matches. Only part of the rows carry a size: once, few, many, or a class if the clone is expanded.

j_gene,len,d_gene,v_gene,abundance,CDR3aa,CDR3nt
TRBJ1-2,12,NA,TRBV30,NA,CAWKGMGSSYTF,TGTGCCTGGAAAGGAATGGGGTCAAGCTACACCTTC
TRBJ2-7,15,TRBD2,TRBV6-5,NA,CASSYIPLAGYEQYF,TGTGCCAGCAGTTACATCCCACTAGCGGGTTACGAGCAGTACTTC
TRBJ1-5,15,NA,TRBV6-5,NA,CASKMDSYSNQPQHF,TGTGCCAGCAAAATGGACAGTTATAGCAATCAGCCCCAGCATTTT
TRBJ1-5,14,NA,TRBV19,NA,CASERGHSNQPQHF,TGTGCCAGTGAAAGAGGTCATAGCAATCAGCCCCAGCATTTT
TRBJ2-1,15,TRBD2,TRBV27,NA,CASSTGTSGYNEQFF,TGTGCCAGTTCAACCGGGACTAGCGGCTACAATGAGCAGTTCTTC
TRBJ1-5,15,NA,TRBV7-2,NA,CASSLHGASNQPQHF,TGTGCCAGCAGCCTTCACGGGGCCAGCAATCAGCCCCAGCATTTT
TRBJ2-1,11,NA,TRBV7-6,NA,CASGNGNEQFF,TGTGCCAGCGGCAACGGCAATGAGCAGTTCTTC
TRBJ1-2,12,TRBD1,TRBV25-1,NA,CASGQDNYGYTF,TGTGCCAGCGGACAGGATAACTATGGCTACACCTTC
TRBJ1-1,16,NA,TRBV4-1,few,CASSPLGTATGTEAFF,TGCGCCAGCAGCCCCCTGGGAACGGCAACAGGGACTGAAGCTTTCTTT
TRBJ2-1,14,TRBD2,TRBV30,once,CAWKRVAGYNEQFF,TGTGCCTGGAAACGAGTAGCGGGCTACAATGAGCAGTTCTTC
TRBJ1-2,15,NA,TRBV10-3,NA,CAIGVYGGSGSGYTF,TGTGCCATCGGTGTTTACGGGGGCAGTGGGTCTGGCTACACCTTC
TRBJ1-4,14,NA,TRBV28,NA,CASALAATNEKLFF,TGTGCCAGCGCTCTAGCCGCAACTAATGAAAAACTGTTTTTT
TRBJ1-3,15,NA,TRBV9,NA,CASSFTDRSGNTIYF,TGTGCCAGCAGTTTCACGGATCGCTCTGGAAACACCATATATTTT
TRBJ1-2,13,NA,TRBV7-8,NA,CASSSWADYGYTF,TGTGCCAGCAGCTCTTGGGCCGACTATGGCTACACCTTC
TRBJ1-1,11,NA,TRBV18,once,CASSGQGEAFF,TGTGCCAGCTCAGGGCAGGGTGAAGCTTTCTTT
TRBJ2-1,13,NA,TRBV29-1,NA,CSVLGSRANEQFF,TGCAGCGTTTTAGGGTCTCGGGCTAATGAGCAGTTCTTC
TRBJ1-5,15,NA,TRBV6-1,NA,CASRWVSGIDQPQHF,TGTGCCAGCCGCTGGGTGAGTGGTATTGATCAGCCCCAGCATTTT
TRBJ1-2,15,NA,TRBV5-4,NA,CASSETRGANYGYTF,TGTGCCAGCAGCGAAACCAGGGGAGCTAACTATGGCTACACCTTC
TRBJ2-7,13,TRBD1,TRBV6-1,NA,CACSGQGVNEQYF,TGTGCCTGTTCTGGACAGGGGGTGAACGAGCAGTACTTC
TRBJ2-3,16,TRBD1,TRBV7-9,NA,CASSHPRDRGTDTQYF,TGTGCCAGCAGCCACCCTAGGGACAGGGGAACAGATACGCAGTATTTT
TRBJ2-1,15,NA,TRBV4-2,NA,CASSLIRGSYNEQFF,TGTGCCAGCAGCCTTATTAGAGGCTCCTACAATGAGCAGTTCTTC
TRBJ2-7,15,TRBD2,TRBV6-1,NA,CASSALAGTTYEQYF,TGTGCCAGCAGTGCCCTAGCGGGTACGACCTACGAGCAGTACTTC
TRBJ2-5,14,NA,TRBV15,NA,CATSPSATQETQYF,TGTGCCACCAGCCCTAGCGCAACCCAAGAGACCCAGTACTTC
TRBJ2-7,15,TRBD1,TRBV4-1,NA,CASSIGTGGIYEQYF,TGCGCCAGCAGCATCGGGACAGGGGGTATCTACGAGCAGTACTTC
TRBJ1-3,14,TRBD1,TRBV2,NA,CASSDETGGNTIYF,TGTGCCAGCAGTGACGAGACAGGGGGAAACACCATATATTTT
TRBJ2-7,14,NA,TRBV5-6,NA,CASSLARGGYEQYF,TGTGCCAGCAGCTTGGCGAGGGGAGGCTACGAGCAGTACTTC
TRBJ1-2,15,NA,TRBV10-3,NA,CAITPGGEIAYGYTF,TGTGCCATCACTCCCGGGGGGGAGATAGCGTATGGCTACACCTTC
TRBJ2-1,15,TRBD1,TRBV5-1,NA,CASSTPGQGVNEQFF,TGCGCCAGCAGCACACCGGGACAGGGGGTCAATGAGCAGTTCTTC
TRBJ2-1,13,NA,TRBV11-3,NA,CASSRGRAHEQFF,TGTGCCAGCAGCCGCGGACGCGCCCATGAGCAGTTCTTC
TRBJ2-3,16,TRBD2,TRBV30,NA,CAWSGALAASTDTQYF,TGTGCCTGGAGTGGGGCCCTAGCGGCTAGCACAGATACGCAGTATTTT
TRBJ2-7,13,TRBD2,TRBV18,NA,CASSPGLKYEQYF,TGTGCCAGCTCACCGGGACTAAAATACGAGCAGTACTTC
TRBJ2-7,18,NA,TRBV7-9,NA,CASSPTLLASGGVYEQYF,TGTGCCAGCAGCCCGACCCTTCTAGCGTCAGGTGGGGTCTACGAGCAGTACTTC
TRBJ2-7,11,NA,TRBV7-8,NA,CASSLSYEQYF,TGTGCCAGCAGCCTTTCCTACGAGCAGTACTTC
TRBJ2-2,15,TRBD2,TRBV7-6,NA,CASNRLAGVGGELFF,TGTGCCAGCAACAGACTAGCGGGAGTTGGGGGGGAGCTGTTTTTT
TRBJ2-2,16,TRBD1,TRBV9,NA,CASSAIGTGNTGELFF,TGTGCCAGCAGCGCAATAGGGACAGGAAACACCGGGGAGCTGTTTTTT
TRBJ2-7,15,NA,TRBV6-5,NA,CASSFWGDTPGEQYF,TGTGCCAGCAGTTTTTGGGGGGACACCCCGGGCGAGCAGTACTTC
TRBJ2-6,15,TRBD1,TRBV30,NA,CAWKTGGTGANVLTF,TGTGCCTGGAAGACAGGGGGCACTGGGGCCAACGTCCTGACTTTC
TRBJ2-1,16,TRBD2,TRBV15,NA,CATSSRVTSGSNEQFF,TGTGCCACCAGCAGTCGAGTGACTAGCGGGAGCAATGAGCAGTTCTTC
TRBJ1-2,15,NA,TRBV15,once,CATSRDRQPNYGYTF,TGTGCCACCAGCAGAGATCGCCAACCTAACTATGGCTACACCTTC
TRBJ2-1,14,TRBD1,TRBV2,NA,CASRDTGAYNEQFF,TGTGCCAGCAGGGATACAGGGGCCTACAATGAGCAGTTCTTC
TRBJ2-5,11,TRBD1,TRBV29-1,NA,CSVYRGETQYF,TGCAGCGTTTACAGGGGTGAGACCCAGTACTTC
TRBJ2-3,15,TRBD2,TRBV9,NA,CASSASGRAADTQYF,TGTGCCAGCAGCGCTAGCGGGAGGGCAGCAGATACGCAGTATTTT
TRBJ2-7,15,TRBD2,TRBV18,NA,CASSPGGAVLDEQYF,TGTGCCAGCTCCCCGGGGGGAGCGGTTCTCGACGAGCAGTACTTC
TRBJ1-3,15,NA,TRBV9,NA,CASSAPGSSGNTIYF,TGTGCCAGCAGCGCCCCAGGTAGCTCTGGAAACACCATATATTTT
TRBJ2-3,13,NA,TRBV5-1,once,CASSFRTTDTQYF,TGCGCCAGCAGCTTTAGGACAACAGATACGCAGTATTTT